The present entry profiles one TCR beta chain with its context. Its antigen remains unknown. This beta chain lies outside the target of a library built for alpha chains; its clone size means little. This specimen belongs to a study of HIV-infected patients and healthy controls. Study details: No general T-cell lymphocytopenia was present, and per-chain CDR3 totals resembled those of controls.

Study-wide results and caveats: HIV-infected patients shared fewer CDR3 sequences between individuals than healthy controls. Apparent post-therapy Gini recovery among HIV-infected patients was not reproduced with size-matched repertoires.

Approximately 510 ng RNA was reverse transcribed with alpha and beta constant-region primers. Each of the alpha and beta chains got its own library through chain-specific third strand synthesis with indices. TCRdb reprocessed the 5' RACE reads via MiXCR and lists one record per CDR3 protein. Among some 7,700 distinct CDR3 sequences listed, roughly 6.3% were seen once. The V end was cut by 1 base, the J end by 2 bases, with 10 bases between. In germline, CDR1 is SGHNT, CDR2 YYREEE (reference sequence). The CDR3 has 14 amino acids. Antiretroviral therapy had run roughly three months, about 14 weeks, before follow-up blood collection. The repertoire came from unfractionated whole blood and reflected all unsorted peripheral T cells.

This chain uses TRBV5-4 with TRBJ2-7; D gene uncertain. This clonotype was sampled from an adult with HIV infection. Sequenced material: blood, taken during antiretroviral therapy. CDR3 loop: CASSLLSGAYEQYF. The CDR3, as DNA: TGTGCCAGCAGCTTGCTGTCTGGGGCCTACGAGCAGTACTTC.